Below, 27 T cell receptor beta chains from the same sample are listed, as sequenced in a study of blood T cell repertoires in COVID-19. Profiled with immunoSEQ multiplex PCR; TCRdb holds only in-frame clones, not every one. This table holds 200,000 to 300,000 clones, around nine tenths found once. Sequences were obtained from peripheral blood. The receptors shown here come from a woman between 55 and 75 years old with COVID-19, enrolled during active disease.

J is TRBJ2-2 and V is TRBV30; 7 bases match TRBD2. This CDR3 spans 14 amino acids. CDR1 is GTSNPN, CDR2 SVGIG, per germline (reference sequence). V was clipped by 7 bases and J by 5 bases; unmatched bases: 10. The CDR3 is CASRGDPGTGELFF. For the CDR3, the DNA is TGTGCCTCACGGGGGGACCCGGGGACCGGGGAGCTGTTTTTT.

The CDR3 protein is CASRPTGTGNTEAFF. The CDR3 DNA reads TGTGCCAGCAGACCAACCGGGACAGGGAACACTGAAGCTTTCTTT. The chain employs TRBV28 and TRBJ1-1, with 8 bases identical to TRBD1. V lost 6 bases, J lost 1 base, and 7 bases stayed unmatched. CDR3 size: 15 residues. Germline-derived CDR1 and CDR2 are MDHEN and SYDVKM. The complete variable domain, with remaining parts taken from reference TRBV28 and TRBJ1-1, reads DVKVTQSSRYLVKRTGEKVFLECVQDMDHENMFWYRQDPGLGLRLIYFSYDVKMKEKGDIPEGYSVSREKKERFSLILESASTNQTSMYLCASRPTGTGNTEAFFGQGTRLTVV.

The genes are TRBV19 and TRBJ1-5; D not certain. Trimming took 3 bases from V and 3 from J, leaving 9 bases between them. The CDR3 loop spans 14 amino acids. CDR1 is LNHDA and CDR2 is SQIVND in the germline V gene (reference sequence). In DNA, the CDR3 is TGTGCCAGTAGTATTGGCCAGGTCAATCAGCCCCAGCATTTT. It encodes CASSIGQVNQPQHF.

This chain joins TRBV6-2 or TRBV6-3 and TRBJ1-5; no definite D call. The germline V gene has CDR1 MNHEY and CDR2 SVGEGT. V was shortened by 1 base and J by 4 bases, with 14 bases between the two germline ends. This CDR3 spans 16 amino acids. This CDR3 reads CASSYWSGRGNQPQHF. The CDR3 DNA follows: TGTGCCAGCAGTTACTGGTCGGGGAGAGGGAATCAGCCCCAGCATTTT.

The genes are TRBV7-8 and TRBJ1-4; TRBD1 might be the D (5 bases). Trimming stripped 5 bases from V and 8 bases from J, with 18 bases between. The CDR3 is 15 amino acids. Germline values: CDR1 SGHVS, CDR2 FQNEAQ. The CDR3 is CASSPNPTATEKLFF. The CDR3 DNA reads TGTGCCAGCAGCCCTAACCCGACAGCAACGGAAAAACTGTTTTTT.

The V and J genes are TRBV7-2 and TRBJ2-7, with D perhaps matching TRBD1 (5 bases). The germline V gene has CDR1 SGHTA and CDR2 FQGNSA. The CDR3 length is 12 residues. V lost 5 bases and J lost 4, with 9 bases in between. The CDR3 DNA reads as TGTGCCAGCAGCCCGAAGGGGTACGAGCAGTACTTC. Protein product: CASSPKGYEQYF.

V gene TRBV30 combines with J gene TRBJ1-1; D perhaps matches TRBD1 (5 bases). V lost 2 bases and J 8 bases, leaving 9 bases between the germline ends. CDR3 size: 11 residues. Germline loops: CDR1 GTSNPN, CDR2 SVGIG (reference sequence). CDR3 region: CAWSPGGEAFF. CDR3 sequence (DNA): TGTGCCTGGAGTCCTGGGGGGGAAGCTTTCTTT.

V gene TRBV4-1 combines with J gene TRBJ1-4, with D possibly matching TRBD1 (5 bases). V lost 2 bases and J 7 bases, leaving 17 bases between the germline ends. The CDR3 sequence is 16 residues long. Looked up from germline, CDR1 is MGHRA and CDR2 is YSYEKL. CDR3 in DNA: TGCGCCAGCAGCCAAAACACCCGGGGGAATGGTGAAAAACTGTTTTTT. Translating gives CASSQNTRGNGEKLFF.

The chain joins TRBV10-3 to TRBJ1-5; 7 bases line up with TRBD1. The CDR3 is 16 residues long. Germline V gene data show CDR1 as ENHRY and CDR2 as SYGVKD. V trimming: 3 bases; J trimming: 5 bases; junction bases outside the gene matches: 10. The CDR3 region has the DNA TGTGCCATCAGTGACCGGGACAGAGTTCGTGATCAGCCCCAGCATTTT. Protein: CAISDRDRVRDQPQHF.

The chain combines TRBV7-6 with TRBJ1-3; TRBD1 is a possible D gene (5 bases). The germline gives CDR1 SGHVS, CDR2 FNYEAQ. V was clipped by 1 base and J by 4 bases, with 14 bases between them. CDR3 length equals 16 residues. CDR3 bases: TGTGCCAGCAGCTTAGGTCCCCGGGCAGGGGGAAACACCATATATTTT. Protein sequence: CASSLGPRAGGNTIYF.

The V call is TRBV27, the J call TRBJ2-2; 8 bases map to TRBD1. The CDR3 sequence is 16 residues long. The V segment lost 3 bases and the J segment 1 base; nucleotides outside the gene matches: 4. Germline lookup yields CDR1 MNHEY and CDR2 SMNVEV (reference sequence). Here the CDR3 DNA reads TGTGCCAGCAGTTTCCGCGGACAGGGGAACACCGGGGAGCTGTTTTTT. The encoded protein is CASSFRGQGNTGELFF.

This clone was recorded a few times. The chain carries TRBV9 and TRBJ2-7; 8 nucleotides line up with TRBD1. The CDR3 runs to 14 residues. The germline V gene encodes CDR1 SGDLS and CDR2 YYNGEE. The junction had 2 bases not matched to a gene; V was cut back by 3 bases and J by 0 bases. The CDR3 DNA is TGTGCCAGCAGCGGACAGGGGAACTCCTACGAGCAGTACTTC. Translation gives CASSGQGNSYEQYF.

The chain is built from TRBV7-2 and TRBJ2-5; D might be TRBD1 (6 bases). Germline CDR1 SGHTA, CDR2 FQGNSA. Trimming removed 4 bases at V and 5 bases at J, with 11 bases between. The CDR3 extends over 13 amino acids. As DNA, the CDR3 is TGTGCCAGCAGCTCATGGGGGCCGGAGACCCAGTACTTC. Its translation is CASSSWGPETQYF.

This chain uses TRBV2 with TRBJ1-3; D not certain. The CDR3 is 15 residues long. The germline CDR1 and CDR2 sequences are SNHLY and FYNNEI. Trimming took off 3 bases at V and 3 bases at J, with 12 bases between the two ends. As DNA, the CDR3 is TGTGCCAGCAGTGAGCTTACAGCGGGTGGAAACACCATATATTTT. This encodes CASSELTAGGNTIYF.

V and J are TRBV24-1 and TRBJ2-5; the D gene is possibly TRBD1 (5 bases). The V gene's germline CDR1 is KGHDR and CDR2 SFDVKD. The germline V and J ends were trimmed by 2 bases and 4 bases, with 13 bases remaining between them. This CDR3 is built from 15 residues. In DNA, the CDR3 is TGTGCCACCAGTGATTCGGACGGACATGGAGAGACCCAGTACTTC. As protein: CATSDSDGHGETQYF.

This chain connects TRBV19 to TRBJ2-2; TRBD1 agrees at 7 bases. Trimming at V came to 5 bases and at J to 6 bases, leaving 6 bases not matched to a gene. This CDR3 has 14 amino acids. The germline CDR1 and CDR2 sequences are LNHDA and SQIVND (reference sequence). CDR3 in DNA: TGTGCCAGTAGTGGGGGACAGTACTCCGGGGAGCTGTTTTTT. It encodes CASSGGQYSGELFF.

The chain joins TRBV27 to TRBJ2-1; 9 bases are shared with TRBD2. Germline V gene data show CDR1 as MNHEY and CDR2 as SMNVEV (reference sequence). Unmatched junction bases numbered 4, after V lost 1 base and J lost 0 bases. The CDR3 covers 17 residues. DNA of the CDR3: TGTGCCAGCAGTTTATTGAGTAGCGGGGGCTCCTACAATGAGCAGTTCTTC. This sequence encodes CASSLLSSGGSYNEQFF.

The chain couples TRBV19 to TRBJ1-2, with 7 bases fitting TRBD1. After removal of 9 bases from V and 9 bases from J, the junction contained 10 bases not matched to a gene. The CDR3 runs 12 residues. CDR1 is LNHDA, CDR2 SQIVND, per germline (reference sequence). Here the CDR3 reads CARDDRDCSYTF. In DNA, the CDR3 is TGTGCCAGAGACGACAGGGATTGTAGCTACACCTTC.

This sequence joins TRBV29-1 and TRBJ2-3, with 7 bases matching TRBD1. The germline CDR1 and CDR2 sequences are SQVTM and ANQGSEA. The CDR3 sequence is 12 residues long. CDR3 region: CSLTGDTDTQYF. CDR3 nucleotides: TGCAGTCTCACAGGGGACACAGATACGCAGTATTTT.

The chain recombines TRBV19 with TRBJ1-5; the match to TRBD1 covers 8 bases. Trimming cost V 5 bases and J 6 bases; bases outside gene matches: 6. This CDR3 comprises 14 residues. Per the germline V gene, CDR1 is LNHDA and CDR2 is SQIVND (reference sequence). The DNA for the CDR3 is TGTGCCAGTAGTGCCCGGACAGGGCGTCAGCCCCAGCATTTT. This codes for CASSARTGRQPQHF.

The chain is built from TRBV6-5 and TRBJ2-7, with D perhaps matching TRBD1 (5 bases). The CDR3 sequence is 15 residues long. V was pared by 0 bases and J by 0 bases, with 9 bases between. Germline CDR1 is MNHEY and CDR2 is SVGAGI. The CDR3, as DNA: TGTGCCAGCAGTTACTCCGAGACAGTCTCCTACGAGCAGTACTTC. This sequence encodes CASSYSETVSYEQYF.

The V gene is TRBV5-6, the J gene TRBJ1-5; D gene uncertain. Germline V gene lookup returns CDR1 SGHDT and CDR2 YYEEEE. The V gene lost 0 bases and the J gene lost 10 bases, with 11 bases spanning the gap. This CDR3 is built from 13 residues. CDR3: CASSLGANSPQHF. CDR3 DNA sequence: TGTGCCAGCAGCTTGGGGGCCAATTCTCCCCAGCATTTT.

J is TRBJ2-5 and V is TRBV5-1; D is unclear. The V end lost 3 bases, the J end lost 2 bases, and 5 bases lay between the germline ends. In germline, CDR1 is SGHRS, CDR2 YFSETQ. CDR3 length: 12 residues. The CDR3 reads CASSSPQETQYF. DNA for the CDR3: TGCGCCAGCAGCTCCCCTCAAGAGACCCAGTACTTC.

The chain employs TRBV5-1 and TRBJ1-1, with 8 bases matching TRBD1. The CDR3 has 15 residues. Germline V lookup: CDR1 SGHRS, CDR2 YFSETQ. V lost 5 bases and J lost 1; bases outside the gene matches: 7. The CDR3 loop reads CASSPPTGANTEAFF. The CDR3 DNA is TGCGCCAGCAGTCCGCCGACAGGGGCGAACACTGAAGCTTTCTTT.

The CDR3 loop is CASSQPDRGTEAFF. The CDR3 nucleotides read TGTGCCAGCAGCCAACCTGACAGGGGAACTGAAGCTTTCTTT. The J gene is TRBJ1-1, the V gene TRBV3-1 (or the pseudogene TRBV3-2); TRBD1 agrees at 8 bases. The CDR3 runs to 14 residues. V shed 2 bases, J shed 5 bases, and the junction held 4 bases outside the gene matches. CDR1 is LGHDT and CDR2 is YNNKEL in the germline V gene (reference sequence).

The rearrangement links TRBV30 to TRBJ2-7; 11 nucleotides line up with TRBD2. The ends lost 8 bases at V and 1 base at J; junction bases unmatched: 4. CDR3 size: 13 residues. Germline CDR1 reads GTSNPN; CDR2 reads SVGIG (reference sequence). Here the CDR3 reads CATSSGRSYEQYF. DNA of the CDR3: TGTGCCACCTCTAGCGGGAGGTCCTACGAGCAGTACTTC.

The CDR3 is CASRGGTVLTGELFF. CDR3 in DNA: TGCGCCAGCAGGGGCGGGACAGTACTAACCGGGGAGCTGTTTTTT. The chain employs TRBV5-1 and TRBJ2-2; a possible D gene is TRBD1 (7 bases). This CDR3 contains 15 residues. With 5 bases removed from V and 5 bases from J, the gap between germline ends came to 16 bases. Germline-derived CDR1 and CDR2 are SGHRS and YFSETQ.